This T cell receptor beta chain stems from a study of T cells in Graves' hyperthyroidism and ophthalmopathy. Each person with ophthalmopathy scored at least 3 on the Clinical Activity Score, reached NOSPECS grade 4 or higher, and had been ill under 3 months. The study based diagnoses on clinical symptoms, serum thyroxine and TRAb, thyroid ultrasound and orbital computed tomography. TCR beta CDR3 regions were amplified from RNA transcripts. First-round RT-PCR of the TCR CDR3 relied on the HTBI primer set. A single record per CDR3 protein comes from TCRdb applying MiXCR to the multiplex PCR reads. The sample contains hundreds of thousands of distinct CDR3 sequences, about 14% of which appear only once. This clonotype was observed at least ten times. The CDR3 consists of 15 residues. With 1 base clipped from V and 3 bases from J, the junction kept 5 bases outside the gene matches. Per the germline V gene, CDR1 is MNHNS and CDR2 is SASEGT.

The sample taken for sequencing was blood. This rearrangement joins TRBV6-1 to TRBJ2-7, with 8 positions matching TRBD2. This receptor was obtained from a woman between 40 and 50 years old with Graves' ophthalmopathy. In DNA, the CDR3 is TGTGCCAGCAGTGAAGGGGACGGGAGGGTCTACGAGCAGTACTTC. Encoded protein: CASSEGDGRVYEQYF.